The text below deals with one TCR beta chain. Antigen specificity is unknown. The libraries of TRB cDNA were prepared using 5' RACE with UMI labels. For each CDR3 protein, TCRdb gives one entry from its re-call of the 5' RACE reads, without DNA. Its clone listing holds 7,000 or so distinct CDR3 sequences. This sample is drawn from a study of CXCR3-negative and CXCR3-positive naive CD8 T cells. Germline CDR1 and CDR2: SGHVS and FNYEAQ. This CDR3 is built from 12 residues. Study-level results: When CXCR3-positive naive cells were set against CXCR3-negative naive cells, the former had more hydrophobic TRB CDR3s.

This TCR was recovered from a human donor in good health. Some clones in this sample may be carry-over from other donors' samples. Sequencing was done on a sample of naive CXCR3+ CD8+ T cells from blood. Documented subset: CD45RO-CCR7+CD27+CD95- naive CD8+ T cells expressing CXCR3 (TNR3+). This sequence joins TRBV7-6 and TRBJ2-7. The CDR3 reads CASSRGSNEQYF. The whole variable domain, filled in from reference TRBV7-6 and TRBJ2-7, reads GAGVSQSPRYKVTKRGQDVALRCDPISGHVSLYWYRQALGQGPEFLTYFNYEAQQDKSGLPNDRFSAERPEGSISTLTIQRTEQRDSAMYRCASSRGSNEQYFGPGTRLTVT.